The 27 T cell receptor beta chains listed next were all sequenced from one sample in a study of T cell responses to AZD1222 COVID-19 vaccine. Some clones are missing from TCRdb's copy, which holds only in-frame ones; the method was immunoSEQ multiplex PCR. The sample has about 160,000 clones; about 91% are singletons. The sequences come from peripheral blood, collected on day 0 of MenACWY control vaccination. The receptors here all came from an adult in good health.

The gene calls are TRBV27 and TRBJ2-7; no clear D gene. V lost 8 bases, J lost 2 bases, and 16 bases lay in between. Germline assignment: CDR1 MNHEY and CDR2 SMNVEV (reference sequence). This CDR3 comprises 14 residues. The CDR3 DNA follows: TGTGCCAGCGCGAAGGACCCGGCCCCCTACGAGCAGTACTTC. This codes for CASAKDPAPYEQYF.

The rearrangement joins TRBV5-1 to TRBJ2-2, with 11 bases matching TRBD1. The germline V gene has CDR1 SGHRS and CDR2 YFSETQ. This CDR3 has 18 amino acids. The J segment lost 4 bases and the V segment lost 0 bases, leaving 8 bases of the junction unmatched. CDR3 region: CASSLVTGTGGGTGELFF. The DNA of the CDR3 is TGCGCCAGCAGCTTGGTTACCGGGACAGGGGGTGGCACCGGGGAGCTGTTTTTT.

V and J are TRBV19 and TRBJ1-2; the match to TRBD1 covers 8 bases. Germline V gene data show CDR1 as LNHDA and CDR2 as SQIVND (reference sequence). The CDR3 runs 16 residues. V shed 1 base and J 4 bases; nucleotides not matched to a gene: 8. CDR3 sequence: CASSIGPTGVVYGYTF. For the CDR3, the DNA is TGTGCCAGTAGTATAGGCCCGACAGGGGTGGTCTATGGCTACACCTTC.

The chain employs TRBV6-6 and TRBJ2-2; D not resolved. Germline lookup yields CDR1 MNHNY and CDR2 SVGAGI (reference sequence). V lost 4 bases and J lost 7, with 16 bases in between. This CDR3 has 15 amino acids. CDR3 DNA sequence: TGTGCCAGCAGTTCCTCCCTACTTAGAGGCGGGGAGCTGTTTTTT. Translated, it gives CASSSSLLRGGELFF.

The chain is built from TRBV19 and TRBJ1-1; TRBD1 matches 7 bases. Germline V gene data show CDR1 as LNHDA and CDR2 as SQIVND (reference sequence). This CDR3 is 13 amino acids long. With 4 bases clipped from V and 5 bases from J, the junction kept 4 bases outside the gene matches. Written as DNA, the CDR3 is TGTGCCAGTAGTACCCAGACAGGGACTGAAGCTTTCTTT. Encoded protein: CASSTQTGTEAFF.

In the case of this clone: The same CDR3 can be traced to other DNA sequences in this sample. The chain recombines TRBV9 with TRBJ2-5; 8 nucleotides align to TRBD1. The CDR3 covers 14 residues. Looked up from germline, CDR1 is SGDLS and CDR2 is YYNGEE. With 2 bases clipped from V and 1 base from J, the junction kept 1 base outside the gene matches. Here the CDR3 reads CASSVTGGQETQYF. The CDR3 DNA reads TGTGCCAGCAGCGTCACAGGGGGCCAAGAGACCCAGTACTTC.

The chain recombines TRBV9 with TRBJ2-7; D unresolved. The germline CDR1 and CDR2 sequences are SGDLS and YYNGEE. The CDR3 is 15 residues long. V gave up 3 bases and J gave up 6 bases, with 19 bases separating them. The chain's CDR3 is CASSGSTASPAEQYF. The CDR3 DNA sequence: TGTGCCAGCAGCGGTTCGACGGCTTCCCCCGCCGAGCAGTACTTC.

This chain links TRBV19 with TRBJ2-7, with D perhaps TRBD1 (5 bases). This CDR3 is built from 13 residues. Germline V lookup: CDR1 LNHDA, CDR2 SQIVND (reference sequence). Trimming cost V 6 bases and J 0 bases, with 9 bases left between them. CDR3 nucleotides: TGTGCCAGTAGGCACAGGAGCTCCTACGAGCAGTACTTC. Translated: CASRHRSSYEQYF.

The rearrangement joins TRBV6-5 to TRBJ2-7, with D hard to call. Germline CDR1 and CDR2: MNHEY and SVGAGI. Trimming removed 4 bases from V and 7 bases from J, with 17 bases in between. The CDR3 consists of 14 residues. The CDR3 loop reads CASSSFRASLEQYF. For the CDR3, the DNA is TGTGCCAGCAGTTCTTTCCGGGCCTCCTTGGAGCAGTACTTC.

The CDR3 DNA is TGTGCCAGCAGCACACAAGGACAGGGCGGAGAGACCCAGTACTTC. This sequence encodes CASSTQGQGGETQYF. V gene TRBV7-3 combines with J gene TRBJ2-5, with 8 bases aligning to TRBD1. CDR3 length equals 15 residues. V dropped 5 bases and J dropped 4; count of bases not matched to a gene: 9. Germline CDR1 reads SGHTA; CDR2 reads FQGTGA.

The chain links TRBV18 to TRBJ1-4; 8 bases fit TRBD1. Looked up from germline, CDR1 is KGHSH and CDR2 is LQKENI. The V and J ends lost 2 bases and 4 bases, in that order; junction bases with no gene match: 6. The CDR3 has 16 amino acids. The CDR3 DNA reads TGTGCCAGCTCACCAGCGCAGGGGGCAAGTAATGAAAAACTGTTTTTT. It translates to CASSPAQGASNEKLFF.

The chain carries TRBV5-4 and TRBJ2-1; 7 bases fit TRBD2. The J segment lost 4 bases and the V segment lost 3 bases, leaving 13 bases of the junction unmatched. The CDR3 sequence is 17 residues long. In germline, CDR1 is SGHNT, CDR2 YYREEE (reference sequence). The CDR3 is CASSSWSLARVYNEQFF. The CDR3 DNA is TGTGCCAGCAGCTCCTGGTCACTAGCGAGAGTGTACAATGAGCAGTTCTTC.

V is TRBV14 and J is TRBJ2-1; TRBD2 aligns across 9 bases. The ends lost 4 bases at V and 4 bases at J; junction bases unmatched: 8. This CDR3 contains 16 residues. Germline V gene lookup returns CDR1 SGHDN and CDR2 FVKESK. The CDR3 DNA reads TGTGCCAGCAGCCCTACCTGGACTAGCGTTTACAATGAGCAGTTCTTC. Its protein product is CASSPTWTSVYNEQFF. The full variable domain, with the rest looked up from reference TRBV14 and TRBJ2-1, is EAGVTQFPSHSVIEKGQTVTLRCDPISGHDNLYWYRRVMGKEIKFLLHFVKESKQDESGMPNNRFLAERTGGTYSTLKVQPAELEDSGVYFCASSPTWTSVYNEQFFGPGTRLTVL.

The chain carries TRBV10-3 and TRBJ2-5; D is undetermined. Germline CDR1 reads ENHRY; CDR2 reads SYGVKD. This CDR3 contains 14 residues. Trimming left V 7 bases short and J 5 bases short, with 17 bases between. The CDR3 bases are TGTGCCATCAATATTAGCAGTTTACGGGAGACCCAGTACTTC. As protein: CAINISSLRETQYF.

This clone has just one count. The genes are TRBV28 and TRBJ1-1, with D tentatively TRBD1 (6 bases). Germline V CDR1 and CDR2: MDHEN, SYDVKM. The CDR3 loop spans 14 amino acids. The V end lost 6 bases, the J end lost 5 bases, and 16 bases lay between the germline ends. This chain's CDR3 is CASSGNRVGTEAFF. The CDR3 DNA reads TGTGCCAGCAGCGGAAACAGGGTCGGGACTGAAGCTTTCTTT.

The rearrangement joins TRBV11-2 to TRBJ1-1, with D possibly TRBD1 on 5 matching bases. Trimming left V 3 bases short and J 2 bases short, with 10 bases between. Per germline, CDR1 SGHAT and CDR2 FQNNGV. The CDR3 has 14 residues. The CDR3 reads CASSLTDSNTEAFF. The CDR3, as DNA: TGTGCCAGCAGCTTGACTGACAGCAACACTGAAGCTTTCTTT.

The chain links TRBV15 to TRBJ1-5; 7 bases match TRBD1. The ends lost 0 bases at V and 6 bases at J; junction bases unmatched: 8. The CDR3 loop spans 16 amino acids. Germline V gene lookup returns CDR1 LNHNV and CDR2 YYDKDF (reference sequence). DNA for the CDR3: TGTGCCACCAGCAGAGATCTAGTGACAGGGAGTCAGCCCCAGCATTTT. It translates to CATSRDLVTGSQPQHF.

The chain has TRBV28 and TRBJ1-6; D remains ambiguous. The V and J ends lost 8 bases and 7 bases respectively, with 18 bases between them. The CDR3 extends over 15 amino acids. Germline values: CDR1 MDHEN, CDR2 SYDVKM. The CDR3 loop is CASSDVRTVNSPLHF. CDR3 DNA: TGTGCCAGCTCAGACGTCCGCACTGTGAATTCACCCCTCCACTTT.

The rearrangement uses TRBV25-1 and TRBJ1-2, with D possibly being TRBD1 (5 bases). V lost 5 bases, J lost 4 bases, and 11 bases lay in between. This CDR3 comprises 13 residues. Germline CDR1 reads MGHDK; CDR2 reads SYGVNS. The CDR3 region is CASSTGGSYGYTF. CDR3 bases: TGTGCCAGCAGTACAGGCGGCAGCTATGGCTACACCTTC.

The rearrangement joins TRBV6-2 or TRBV6-3 to TRBJ1-5; D perhaps matches TRBD1 (5 bases). Germline values: CDR1 MNHEY, CDR2 SVGEGT. V was clipped by 5 bases and J by 0 bases, with 14 bases between them. The CDR3 is 16 residues long. The CDR3 spells CASSLSIQGSNQPQHF. CDR3 sequence (DNA): TGTGCCAGCAGTCTCAGTATTCAGGGTAGCAATCAGCCCCAGCATTTT.

The chain combines TRBV30 with TRBJ1-5, with D tentatively TRBD1 (6 bases). V lost 1 base, J lost 3 bases, and 13 bases lay in between. In germline, CDR1 is GTSNPN, CDR2 SVGIG (reference sequence). The CDR3 is 15 amino acids. CDR3 sequence: CAWSAQGGINQPQHF. CDR3 bases: TGTGCCTGGAGTGCGCAAGGGGGAATCAATCAGCCCCAGCATTTT.

The chain couples TRBV11-2 to TRBJ2-3; 14 bases match TRBD2. J gave up 5 bases and V 4 bases, and 11 bases lay outside the gene matches. Germline CDR1 reads SGHAT; CDR2 reads FQNNGV. CDR3 length: 18 amino acids. This CDR3 reads CASSYQLPGLAGEDTQYF. The DNA for the CDR3 is TGTGCCAGCAGCTATCAACTCCCGGGACTAGCGGGGGAAGATACGCAGTATTTT.

This clone was counted only a few times. The rearrangement joins TRBV6-5 to TRBJ2-7; D gene unclear. CDR1 is MNHEY and CDR2 is SVGAGI in the germline V gene. This CDR3 is 15 amino acids long. V was clipped by 0 bases and J by 1 base, with 10 bases between them. The CDR3 DNA reads TGTGCCAGCAGTTACTCTGGTACACGGTCCTACGAGCAGTACTTC. Residues: CASSYSGTRSYEQYF.

This clone was detected only a few times. This sequence joins TRBV9 and TRBJ1-2; 7 positions match TRBD1. CDR3 length: 18 residues. V trimming: 1 base; J trimming: 0 bases; junction bases outside the gene matches: 12. Germline loops: CDR1 SGDLS, CDR2 YYNGEE. In nucleotides, the CDR3 is TGTGCCAGCAGCGTATTCAGGACAGGAAATGTAGCTAACTATGGCTACACCTTC. Residues: CASSVFRTGNVANYGYTF.

The chain recombines TRBV7-2 with TRBJ1-1, with D maybe TRBD1 (5 bases). Germline values: CDR1 SGHTA, CDR2 FQGNSA. Trimming pared 3 bases from V and 11 bases from J, leaving 13 bases between. This CDR3 spans 12 amino acids. The CDR3 DNA sequence: TGTGCCAGCAGCTTTACTTCAGGGTACGCTTTCTTT. Translating gives CASSFTSGYAFF.

A single count supports this clone. This chain links TRBV5-4 with TRBJ2-2, with D hard to call. This CDR3 comprises 12 residues. V lost 4 bases, J lost 7 bases, and 8 bases lay in between. The germline gives CDR1 SGHNT, CDR2 YYREEE (reference sequence). The CDR3 is CASSDVGGELFF. CDR3 sequence (DNA): TGTGCCAGCAGCGATGTAGGCGGGGAGCTGTTTTTT.

The CDR3 nucleotides read TGTGCCAGCAGGCTCTTGGACGGACAAAAACTGTTTTTT. Translated, it gives CASRLLDGQKLFF. The chain combines TRBV6-5 with TRBJ1-4; D gene uncertain. This CDR3 is built from 13 residues. The V gene lost 6 bases and the J gene lost 9 bases, with 14 bases spanning the gap. The germline V gene encodes CDR1 MNHEY and CDR2 SVGAGI.